The T cell receptor (beta chain) described here comes from a study of T cell responses to AZD1222 COVID-19 vaccine. Findings and caveats of the study: Repertoire sampling was restricted to post-peak T cell response timepoints. Along spike, vaccine-associated CD4 TCRs were found throughout, with dominance at 160-218 and 743-854. Spike-specific TCR repertoires showed rising breadth and depth after two AZD1222 doses. Among the donors, most were white British and more were female, and clonal diversity was possibly underestimated.

A word on this clone: What it recognizes is unknown.

V lost 4 bases and J lost 5, with 11 bases in between. The germline gives CDR1 LNHNV, CDR2 YYDKDF (reference sequence). The CDR3 is made up of 14 amino acids. TCRdb's table, derived via immunoSEQ multiplex PCR, lists solely in-frame clones and lacks some. The profile shows about 42,000 clones, approximately 88% of them singletons. Sequencing was performed on peripheral blood, taken 28 days after the second AZD1222 dose. The clonotype was recovered from an adult who received the AZD1222 COVID-19 vaccine. This rearrangement joins TRBV15 to TRBJ2-2; D is undetermined. The CDR3: CATSTQRVTGELFF. CDR3 nucleotides: TGTGCCACCAGCACCCAAAGGGTTACCGGGGAGCTGTTTTTT.